Listed here are 31 T cell receptor beta chains from one sample, sequenced in a study of cytomegalovirus exposure and HLA in healthy donors. Primers: 60 Vbeta forward and 13 Jbeta reverse. TCRdb keeps only in-frame clones here, not all; method: immunoSEQ multiplex PCR. The sample carries roughly 120,000 clones, about four fifths recorded once. The sample taken for sequencing was PBMCs. These receptors were taken from a man aged 25-45 years in good health and CMV-seropositive.

This clone showed up just once. The rearrangement links TRBV9 to TRBJ1-5; D is possibly TRBD1 (5 bases). V lost 0 bases and J lost 6, with 7 bases in between. The CDR3 spans 13 residues. Germline loops: CDR1 SGDLS, CDR2 YYNGEE. The CDR3 DNA sequence: TGTGCCAGCAGCGTAGCTGACAGTCAGCCCCAGCATTTT. Protein product: CASSVADSQPQHF.

The rearrangement joins TRBV4-1 to TRBJ1-2; D remains ambiguous. The CDR3 is 15 residues long. V was trimmed by 1 base and J by 2 bases, leaving 11 bases between them. Germline assignment: CDR1 MGHRA and CDR2 YSYEKL. CDR3 bases: TGCGCCAGCAGCCAAGCTGGACTTGCAAACTATGGCTACACCTTC. The encoded protein is CASSQAGLANYGYTF.

The V call is TRBV6-1, the J call TRBJ2-6; D gene ambiguous. Germline CDR1 reads MNHNS; CDR2 reads SASEGT. The CDR3 runs to 15 residues. The germline V and J ends were trimmed by 1 base and 0 bases, with 4 bases remaining between them. DNA for the CDR3: TGTGCCAGCAGTGAAGACAGCTCTGGGGCCAACGTCCTGACTTTC. Translation: CASSEDSSGANVLTF.

The V gene is TRBV7-2, the J gene TRBJ2-1; 7 bases agree with TRBD1. The germline V gene encodes CDR1 SGHTA and CDR2 FQGNSA. V shed 4 bases, J shed 5 bases, and the junction held 8 bases outside the gene matches. CDR3 size: 15 residues. CDR3 nucleotides: TGTGCCAGCAGCTCGACCGGGACAGATAACAATGAGCAGTTCTTC. Translating gives CASSSTGTDNNEQFF.

The chain uses TRBV6-4 and TRBJ2-3, with D perhaps matching TRBD2 (6 bases). This CDR3 is built from 15 residues. CDR1 and CDR2 from the germline V gene are MRHNA and SNTAGT. The V end was cut by 6 bases, the J end by 1 base, with 14 bases between. Here the CDR3 reads CASSRSGGGTDTQYF. DNA for the CDR3: TGTGCCAGCAGCCGATCCGGGGGAGGCACAGATACGCAGTATTTT.

The chain joins TRBV5-1 to TRBJ1-2; D is unclear. V shed 0 bases and J shed 6 bases, with 6 bases lying between them. This CDR3 comprises 12 residues. Germline V gene lookup returns CDR1 SGHRS and CDR2 YFSETQ. This chain's CDR3 is CASSLAGNGYTF. CDR3 in DNA: TGCGCCAGCAGCTTGGCCGGGAATGGCTACACCTTC.

This clone was counted at least ten times. The chain uses TRBV7-9 and TRBJ2-3, with D possibly being TRBD1 (6 bases). The CDR3 spans 15 residues. The germline V gene has CDR1 SEHNR and CDR2 FQNEAQ (reference sequence). V was cut by 5 bases and J by 4 bases, with 16 bases left in between. CDR3 in DNA: TGTGCCAGCAGCCTCAGAGGACAGATACCAGATACGCAGTATTTT. Translated: CASSLRGQIPDTQYF. The full variable domain, with the rest looked up from reference TRBV7-9 and TRBJ2-3, is DTGVSQNPRHKITKRGQNVTFRCDPISEHNRLYWYRQTLGQGPEFLTYFQNEAQLEKSRLLSDRFSAERPKGSFSTLEIQRTEQGDSAMYLCASSLRGQIPDTQYFGPGTRLTVL.

The CDR3 reads CATSARGTGRYGYTF. In nucleotides, the CDR3 is TGTGCCACCTCCGCTCGAGGGACAGGTAGATATGGCTACACCTTC. V is TRBV27 and J is TRBJ1-2, with 8 nucleotides matching TRBD1. The CDR3 runs to 15 residues. The trim removed 10 bases at V and 5 bases at J, leaving 15 bases unmatched. Germline assignment: CDR1 MNHEY and CDR2 SMNVEV (reference sequence).

The genes are TRBV7-9 and TRBJ1-2; no firm D call. V dropped 5 bases and J dropped 8 bases, with 12 bases sitting between them. Germline loops: CDR1 SEHNR, CDR2 FQNEAQ (reference sequence). CDR3 length: 12 residues. The CDR3 coding sequence is TGTGCCAGCAGCCCATTGGGGAGCGGCTACACCTTC. This encodes CASSPLGSGYTF.

J is TRBJ1-4 and V is TRBV4-2; no clear D. V dropped 0 bases and J dropped 5 bases, with 10 bases sitting between them. The CDR3 spans 15 residues. Germline CDR1 and CDR2: LGHNA and YNFKEQ. CDR3 loop: CASSQDLRLNEKLFF. CDR3 coding DNA: TGTGCCAGCAGCCAAGATCTTCGGTTAAATGAAAAACTGTTTTTT.

The chain is built from TRBV7-9 and TRBJ2-5; D might be TRBD2 (6 bases). Deletions cut 4 bases from V and 4 bases from J, with 13 bases between. CDR3 size: 14 residues. The germline V gene has CDR1 SEHNR and CDR2 FQNEAQ (reference sequence). CDR3 protein: CASSSPGGGETQYF. The DNA of the CDR3 is TGTGCCAGCAGCTCCCCCGGGGGTGGAGAGACCCAGTACTTC.

This chain uses TRBV4-1 with TRBJ2-1; 8 nucleotides match TRBD1. V shed 1 base, J shed 0 bases, and the junction held 2 bases outside the gene matches. The V gene's germline CDR1 is MGHRA and CDR2 YSYEKL. The CDR3 sequence is 16 residues long. CDR3 amino acids: CASSQATGDSYNEQFF. CDR3 sequence (DNA): TGCGCCAGCAGCCAAGCGACAGGGGACTCCTACAATGAGCAGTTCTTC.

V usage is TRBV7-6 and J usage is TRBJ2-5, with D possibly matching TRBD2 (7 bases). Looked up from germline, CDR1 is SGHVS and CDR2 is FNYEAQ. The V gene lost 1 base and the J gene lost 0 bases, with 9 bases spanning the gap. The CDR3 is 15 residues long. The CDR3 region has the DNA TGTGCCAGCAGCTTAGGCGGGGGCGACCAAGAGACCCAGTACTTC. As protein: CASSLGGGDQETQYF.

The chain is built from TRBV18 and TRBJ2-2, with 8 bases aligning to TRBD1. Germline V gene lookup returns CDR1 KGHSH and CDR2 LQKENI. The CDR3 runs 16 residues. After removal of 3 bases from V and 2 bases from J, the junction contained 5 bases not matched to a gene. CDR3 sequence (DNA): TGTGCCAGCTCACCTAGAGGACAGGGCAACACCGGGGAGCTGTTTTTT. This codes for CASSPRGQGNTGELFF. Combining the CDR3 with reference TRBV18 and TRBJ2-2 gives the whole variable domain NAGVMQNPRHLVRRRGQEARLRCSPMKGHSHVYWYRQLPEEGLKFMVYLQKENIIDESGMPKERFSAEFPKEGPSILRIQQVVRGDSAAYFCASSPRGQGNTGELFFGEGSRLTVL.

Concerning this clone itself: A read error may produce the germline difference seen at one junction end. The chain employs TRBV20-1 and TRBJ1-2; D is perhaps TRBD1 (6 bases). This CDR3 is 11 amino acids long. Germline CDR1 reads DFQATT; CDR2 reads SNEGSKA (reference sequence). The DNA of the CDR3 is TGCAGTGCAGCAGGGGTTCGGGGCTACCCCTTC. Amino acid sequence: CSAAGVRGYPF.

This chain uses TRBV30 with TRBJ1-5; 10 nucleotides line up with TRBD1. This CDR3 has 16 amino acids. The germline V gene has CDR1 GTSNPN and CDR2 SVGIG (reference sequence). J lost 7 bases, V lost 0 bases, and 9 bases had no gene match. The chain's CDR3 is CAWSVPVTGGEQPQHF. In DNA form, the CDR3 reads TGTGCCTGGAGTGTACCGGTGACAGGGGGCGAACAGCCCCAGCATTTT. Filled out from reference TRBV30 and TRBJ1-5, the complete variable domain reads SQTIHQWPATLVQPVGSPLSLECTVEGTSNPNLYWYRQAAGRGLQLLFYSVGIGQISSEVPQNLSASRPQDRQFILSSKKLLLSDSGFYLCAWSVPVTGGEQPQHFGDGTRLSIL.

V usage is TRBV4-2 and J usage is TRBJ2-7, with a weak D call TRBD1 (5 bases). The CDR3 contains 16 residues. The ends were cut back, 1 base at V and 5 bases at J, with 18 bases in the middle. CDR1 is LGHNA, CDR2 YNFKEQ, per germline. CDR3 sequence reads: CASSQGGPRPGHEQYF. For the CDR3, the DNA is TGTGCCAGCAGCCAAGGGGGCCCGAGGCCCGGGCACGAGCAGTACTTC.

The V gene is TRBV5-6, the J gene TRBJ1-5, with 10 bases matching TRBD1. Germline V gives CDR1 SGHDT, CDR2 YYEEEE. Trimming removed 3 bases from V and 2 bases from J; junction bases left unmatched: 5. CDR3 length: 16 amino acids. CDR3: CASSWTGGTGNQPQHF. Written as DNA, the CDR3 is TGTGCCAGCAGCTGGACAGGGGGAACAGGCAATCAGCCCCAGCATTTT.

The V and J genes are TRBV7-9 and TRBJ2-7; weak D call: TRBD1 (5 bases). The germline V gene has CDR1 SEHNR and CDR2 FQNEAQ (reference sequence). There are 14 residues in the CDR3. The ends were cut back, 7 bases at V and 1 base at J, with 14 bases in the middle. CDR3 in DNA: TGTGCCAGCACCTTCTGGGCAGGGTCCTACGAGCAGTACTTC. Translation: CASTFWAGSYEQYF.

This clone occurred a few times. The chain employs TRBV7-8 and TRBJ2-5; D call uncertain. The CDR3 covers 13 residues. Germline CDR1 SGHVS, CDR2 FQNEAQ. Trimming stripped 0 bases from V and 2 bases from J, with 4 bases between. The CDR3 loop reads CASSLAQQETQYF. The CDR3, as DNA: TGTGCCAGCAGCTTAGCCCAGCAAGAGACCCAGTACTTC. Drawing the rest from reference TRBV7-8 and TRBJ2-5, the complete variable domain is GAGVSQSPRYKVAKRGQDVALRCDPISGHVSLFWYQQALGQGPEFLTYFQNEAQLDKSGLPSDRFFAERPEGSVSTLKIQRTQQEDSAVYLCASSLAQQETQYFGPGTRLLVL.

The sample holds a few counts of this clone. Here the CDR3 DNA reads TGTGCCAGCAGCTTACTACCAGGGGTAAATTCACCCCTCCACTTT. Translating it yields CASSLLPGVNSPLHF. The chain carries TRBV7-2 and TRBJ1-6; D possibly corresponds to TRBD1 (6 bases). V lost 2 bases and J lost 7, with 12 bases in between. The germline CDR1 and CDR2 sequences are SGHTA and FQGNSA. The CDR3 totals 15 residues.

The gene calls are TRBV7-2 and TRBJ2-5, with 9 bases that match TRBD1. The J call could be wrong; TRBJ2-7 is a better fit for the DNA end. Germline V gene lookup returns CDR1 SGHTA and CDR2 FQGNSA. The CDR3 is made up of 16 amino acids. The CDR3 is CASSPGGTGIFYEQYF. The CDR3 nucleotides are TGTGCCAGCAGCCCAGGGGGGACAGGGATTTTTTACGAGCAGTACTTC.

J is TRBJ2-7 and V is TRBV2, with TRBD1 matching 10 bases. The CDR3 runs to 14 residues. Germline V CDR1 and CDR2: SNHLY, FYNNEI. V shed 8 bases, J shed 4 bases, and the junction held 8 bases outside the gene matches. CDR3 bases: TGTGCCAGCCCTCCCGGGACAGGGGAATACGAGCAGTACTTC. Its protein product is CASPPGTGEYEQYF.

The chain uses TRBV28 and TRBJ1-6, with D unclear. The CDR3 covers 18 residues. With 4 bases removed from V and 3 bases from J, the gap between germline ends came to 19 bases. CDR1 is MDHEN and CDR2 is SYDVKM in the germline V gene. This CDR3 is CASSSPSSDIGYNSPLHF. CDR3 bases: TGTGCCAGCAGTTCCCCTTCATCTGACATCGGCTATAATTCACCCCTCCACTTT. The full variable domain, with the rest looked up from reference TRBV28 and TRBJ1-6, is DVKVTQSSRYLVKRTGEKVFLECVQDMDHENMFWYRQDPGLGLRLIYFSYDVKMKEKGDIPEGYSVSREKKERFSLILESASTNQTSMYLCASSSPSSDIGYNSPLHFGNGTRLTVT.

The V gene is TRBV6-1, the J gene TRBJ2-1; perhaps TRBD1 as D (6 bases). Germline V CDR1 and CDR2: MNHNS, SASEGT. The ends were cut back, 6 bases at V and 12 bases at J, with 21 bases in the middle. The CDR3 is 14 residues long. CDR3 DNA: TGTGCCAGCAGACAAACAAAACAGGGTCGACGGCAGTTCTTC. Protein product: CASRQTKQGRRQFF.

The chain uses TRBV4-2 and TRBJ2-5; 7 nucleotides align to TRBD1. The DNA end lines up better with TRBJ2-7; the J call may be wrong. The CDR3 runs 14 residues. CDR1 is LGHNA, CDR2 YNFKEQ, per germline. Written as DNA, the CDR3 is TGTGCCAGCAGCCTCGAAGGGGGCTGGAGCGAGCAGTACTTC. It yields the protein CASSLEGGWSEQYF.

The genes are TRBV6-5 and TRBJ1-4; TRBD1 matches at 9 bases. The CDR3 consists of 15 residues. Per the germline V gene, CDR1 is MNHEY and CDR2 is SVGAGI. V was pared by 4 bases and J by 8 bases, with 8 bases of the junction left unmatched. The CDR3 protein is CASSSAGTGYEKLFF. CDR3 bases: TGTGCCAGCAGTTCGGCCGGGACAGGGTACGAAAAACTGTTTTTT.

The V gene is TRBV6-5, the J gene TRBJ2-3; D is uncertain. Trimming removed 6 bases from V and 2 bases from J, with 9 bases in between. The CDR3 is 13 residues long. Germline CDR1 MNHEY, CDR2 SVGAGI. The CDR3 DNA follows: TGTGCCAGCAGGGGCCATAACACAGATACGCAGTATTTT. This sequence encodes CASRGHNTDTQYF.

Regarding this clone: A read error may produce the germline difference seen at one junction end. The CDR3 DNA reads TGTGCCTGCCTACCGGGACAGGGGGACTATGGCTACCCCTTC. Amino acid sequence: CACLPGQGDYGYPF. This chain links TRBV30 with TRBJ1-2; TRBD1 matches 11 bases. Germline lookup yields CDR1 GTSNPN and CDR2 SVGIG (reference sequence). The CDR3 has 14 residues. Looking up the rest from reference TRBV30 and TRBJ1-2 gives the full variable domain: SQTIHQWPATLVQPVGSPLSLECTVEGTSNPNLYWYRQAAGRGLQLLFYSVGIGQISSEVPQNLSASRPQDRQFILSSKKLLLSDSGFYLCACLPGQGDYGYPFGSGTRLTVV.

The chain has TRBV5-4 and TRBJ1-3, with TRBD1 matching over 11 bases. Germline V gene sequence: CDR1 SGHNT, CDR2 YYREEE (reference sequence). This CDR3 contains 17 residues. V trimming: 5 bases; J trimming: 7 bases; junction bases outside the gene matches: 14. The CDR3, as DNA: TGTGCCAGCAGGTCTACGGGACAGGGGGACAGGAGGAACACCATATATTTT. Its protein product is CASRSTGQGDRRNTIYF.

The chain joins TRBV4-2 to TRBJ1-2, with unresolved D. The CDR3 is 14 amino acids. Trimming pared 1 base from V and 8 bases from J, leaving 14 bases between. CDR1 LGHNA and CDR2 YNFKEQ come from the germline V gene. This CDR3 reads CASSQAPTEPGYTF. DNA of the CDR3: TGTGCCAGCAGCCAAGCCCCTACAGAGCCCGGCTACACCTTC.